The 22 T cell receptor beta chains listed next were all sequenced from one sample in a study of human T cells and chemical hapten exposure. As for time point: patch test 2, 6 weeks after DPC sensitization. Sample treatment: therapeutic diphenylcyclopropenone sensitization with weekly scalp DPC. TCRdb reprocessed the RACE reads with MiXCR, giving one entry per CDR3 protein. This table has about 40,000 distinct CDR3 sequences, approximately 3.3% appearing once. Sequenced material: whole blood, taken in connection with sensitization to the hapten diphenylcyclopropenone (DPC). Receptors originate from a middle-aged man with alopecia areata. Some clones in this sample may be carry-over from other donors' samples.

There are a few counts of this clonotype. This sequence joins TRBV2 and TRBJ2-3; 10 nucleotides line up with TRBD1. V shed 6 bases and J 1 base; nucleotides not matched to a gene: 4. This CDR3 is built from 15 residues. Germline values: CDR1 SNHLY, CDR2 FYNNEI. The CDR3 DNA reads as TGTGCCAGCAGGAGACAGGGGGCCCGCACAGATACGCAGTATTTT. This gives the protein CASRRQGARTDTQYF.

This clonotype was counted many times. The rearrangement links TRBV28 to TRBJ2-6; unclear D gene. V gave up 4 bases and J gave up 2 bases, with 9 bases separating them. CDR1 is MDHEN, CDR2 SYDVKM, per germline. The CDR3 is 15 residues long. The CDR3 sequence: CASSWAVPGANVLTF. CDR3 sequence (DNA): TGTGCCAGCAGTTGGGCTGTTCCTGGGGCCAACGTCCTGACTTTC.

This clonotype was detected ten times or more. The chain combines TRBV7-2 with TRBJ1-1; the D is unclear. Trimming stripped 6 bases from V and 1 base from J, with 9 bases between. The V gene's germline CDR1 is SGHTA and CDR2 FQGNSA. CDR3 size: 13 residues. This CDR3 reads CASREGPNTEAFF. The CDR3 region has the DNA TGTGCCAGCAGAGAGGGCCCGAACACTGAAGCTTTCTTT.

At least ten counts were recorded for this clonotype. The rearrangement links TRBV7-2 to TRBJ2-1; either TRBD1 or TRBD2 may supply D (5 bases each). Germline V gives CDR1 SGHTA, CDR2 FQGNSA. CDR3 length: 15 residues. The V and J ends lost 2 bases and 8 bases respectively, with 16 bases between them. As DNA, the CDR3 is TGTGCCAGCAGCTTAAGAGGGGCGAGAAACGATGAGCAGTTCTTC. Amino acid sequence: CASSLRGARNDEQFF.

This clonotype was counted at least ten times. The V and J genes are TRBV7-2 and TRBJ2-5; maybe TRBD1 (6 bases). The CDR3 contains 15 residues. Between the trimmed V and J ends, which lost 5 bases and 2 bases, there was a span of 15 bases. In germline, CDR1 is SGHTA, CDR2 FQGNSA. CDR3 region: CASSKVGQGQETQYF. In DNA, the CDR3 is TGTGCCAGCAGCAAAGTGGGGCAGGGGCAAGAGACCCAGTACTTC.

This clonotype has ten or more counts. The rearrangement uses TRBV2 and TRBJ1-4; D not resolved. V was clipped by 1 base and J by 8 bases, with 11 bases between them. This CDR3 spans 14 amino acids. Germline loops: CDR1 SNHLY, CDR2 FYNNEI. Written as DNA, the CDR3 is TGTGCCAGCAGTGAAGTCAGGAGACTCGAAAAACTGTTTTTT. As protein: CASSEVRRLEKLFF.

This clonotype appeared a few times. The chain carries TRBV5-5 and TRBJ2-7; no reliable D call. Germline V gene lookup returns CDR1 SGHKS and CDR2 YYEKEE (reference sequence). The CDR3 has 14 residues. V lost 3 bases and J lost 5, with 15 bases in between. The CDR3: CASSYRVAPHEQYF. As DNA, the CDR3 is TGTGCCAGCAGCTACCGGGTAGCCCCCCACGAGCAGTACTTC.

In its sample, this clonotype was seen many times. Compared with germline, one end of the junction differs, possibly owing to a read error. The CDR3 loop reads CASSDDESMDLF. The CDR3 nucleotides read TGTGCCAGCAGTGATGATGAGTCAATGGATCTATTC. The chain is built from TRBV2 and TRBJ1-1; D is unclear. In germline, CDR1 is SNHLY, CDR2 FYNNEI. The CDR3 consists of 12 residues. The complete variable domain, with remaining parts taken from reference TRBV2 and TRBJ1-1, reads EPEVTQTPSHQVTQMGQEVILRCVPISNHLYFYWYRQILGQKVEFLVSFYNNEISEKSEIFDDQFSVERPDGSNFTLKIRSTKLEDSAMYFCASSDDESMDLFGQGTRLTVV.

Many counts were recorded for this clonotype. This rearrangement joins TRBV12-3 or TRBV12-4 to TRBJ1-4, with TRBD1 matching 8 bases. CDR3 length: 13 amino acids. Unmatched junction bases numbered 4, after V lost 5 bases and J lost 8 bases. CDR3 region: CASSAGTGEKLFF. CDR3 DNA sequence: TGTGCCAGCAGTGCGGGGACAGGCGAAAAACTGTTTTTT.

This clonotype was seen a handful of times. The chain links TRBV12-3 or TRBV12-4 to TRBJ1-2, with 11 bases that match TRBD1. V trimming: 8 bases; J trimming: 2 bases; junction bases outside the gene matches: 10. CDR3 length equals 16 residues. For the CDR3, the DNA is TGTGCCAGCGCTTCCGGACAGGGGGCCTTGAACTATGGCTACACCTTC. Its protein product is CASASGQGALNYGYTF.

This clonotype appeared many times. This chain connects TRBV14 to TRBJ2-2, with 9 bases identical to TRBD1. CDR3 length: 16 amino acids. The V gene end was trimmed by 3 bases and the J gene end by 5 bases; junction bases not matched to a gene: 7. Germline V gene lookup returns CDR1 SGHDN and CDR2 FVKESK. Here the CDR3 reads CASSQTGGVATGELFF. In nucleotides, the CDR3 is TGTGCCAGCAGCCAGACAGGGGGTGTCGCGACCGGGGAGCTGTTTTTT.

This clonotype was detected ten times or more. The V and J genes are TRBV10-3 and TRBJ2-2; TRBD2 matches at 7 bases. V lost 3 bases, J lost 3 bases, and 1 base stayed unmatched. The CDR3 is 14 amino acids. The germline V gene has CDR1 ENHRY and CDR2 SYGVKD. Written as DNA, the CDR3 is TGTGCCATCAGTGATGCGGGAGACACCGGGGAGCTGTTTTTT. This codes for CAISDAGDTGELFF.

The table lists this clonotype with many counts. This chain links TRBV7-8 with TRBJ1-5, with D uncertain. Between the trimmed V and J ends, which lost 5 bases and 0 bases, there was a span of 11 bases. This CDR3 has 15 amino acids. Per the germline V gene, CDR1 is SGHVS and CDR2 is FQNEAQ. CDR3 bases: TGTGCCAGCAGCCCGATGGAGGTTAGCAATCAGCCCCAGCATTTT. Its translation is CASSPMEVSNQPQHF.

This clonotype showed up just a few times. The V call is TRBV21-1, the J call TRBJ1-6; the D call of TRBD1 is as the table states it, not checked on the DNA. TRBV21-1 has pseudogene status. The CDR3 is 17 amino acids. The CDR3 reads CASSPRTVSSYNSPLHF. As DNA, the CDR3 is TGTGCCAGCAGCCCCCGGACAGTAAGCTCCTATAATTCACCCCTCCACTTT.

This clonotype was observed at least ten times. The V gene is TRBV9, the J gene TRBJ2-1; 14 bases map to TRBD2. Germline V gene data show CDR1 as SGDLS and CDR2 as YYNGEE. V shed 3 bases, J shed 2 bases, and the junction held 4 bases outside the gene matches. This CDR3 contains 17 residues. CDR3 sequence reads: CASSAGTSGRTYNEQFF. The CDR3, as DNA: TGTGCCAGCAGCGCCGGGACTAGCGGGAGAACCTACAATGAGCAGTTCTTC.

Written as DNA, the CDR3 is TGTGCCAGCAGCTTGGGACAGGGGAACTACGAGCAGTACTTC. This gives the protein CASSLGQGNYEQYF. The chain links TRBV5-5 to TRBJ2-7, with TRBD1 identical over 8 bases. This CDR3 comprises 14 residues. With 0 bases clipped from V and 3 bases from J, the junction kept 2 bases outside the gene matches. CDR1 and CDR2 from the germline V gene are SGHKS and YYEKEE (reference sequence).

This clonotype was counted ten times or more. The V and J genes are TRBV9 and TRBJ2-2; D may be TRBD2 (6 bases). The CDR3 loop spans 16 amino acids. V dropped 3 bases and J dropped 0 bases, with 12 bases sitting between them. Germline loops: CDR1 SGDLS, CDR2 YYNGEE. This CDR3 is CASSARLATNTGELFF. The CDR3 DNA is TGTGCCAGCAGCGCCCGTCTAGCGACGAACACCGGGGAGCTGTTTTTT.

CDR3 in DNA: TGTGCCAGCAGTGGGGAATACTCTGGGGCCAACGTCCTGACTTTC. It encodes CASSGEYSGANVLTF. The chain is built from TRBV6-1 and TRBJ2-6, with no clear D. V was shortened by 4 bases and J by 0 bases, with 7 bases between the two germline ends. This CDR3 contains 15 residues. Per germline, CDR1 MNHNS and CDR2 SASEGT.

This clonotype was observed at least ten times. The chain employs TRBV6-5 and TRBJ2-2, with 7 bases fitting TRBD1. This CDR3 has 18 amino acids. The junction had 16 bases not matched to a gene; V was cut back by 6 bases and J by 3 bases. The V gene's germline CDR1 is MNHEY and CDR2 SVGAGI. CDR3 sequence: CASSQGVVNFGDTGELFF. CDR3 coding DNA: TGTGCCAGCAGCCAGGGGGTGGTTAATTTTGGGGACACCGGGGAGCTGTTTTTT.

In its sample, this clonotype was seen many times. V is TRBV10-3 and J is TRBJ2-5; D uncertain. The CDR3 has 11 residues. The ends were cut back, 0 bases at V and 5 bases at J, with 1 base in the middle. Germline V gene data show CDR1 as ENHRY and CDR2 as SYGVKD. CDR3 bases: TGTGCCATCAGTGAGTCTGAGACCCAGTACTTC. Amino acid sequence: CAISESETQYF.

V is TRBV7-9 and J is TRBJ2-5, with TRBD1 matching over 10 bases. Trimming removed 1 base from V and 2 bases from J; junction bases left unmatched: 4. The germline V gene has CDR1 SEHNR and CDR2 FQNEAQ (reference sequence). The CDR3 is made up of 16 amino acids. CDR3 nucleotides: TGTGCCAGCAGCTTAGGCGACAGGGGGCAACAAGAGACCCAGTACTTC. It translates to CASSLGDRGQQETQYF. Filled out from reference TRBV7-9 and TRBJ2-5, the complete variable domain reads DTGVSQNPRHKITKRGQNVTFRCDPISEHNRLYWYRQTLGQGPEFLTYFQNEAQLEKSRLLSDRFSAERPKGSFSTLEIQRTEQGDSAMYLCASSLGDRGQQETQYFGPGTRLLVL.

There are many counts of this clonotype. The chain links TRBV7-6 to TRBJ1-1, with D tentatively TRBD1 (5 bases). The germline gives CDR1 SGHVS, CDR2 FNYEAQ. Trimming cost V 4 bases and J 2 bases, with 8 bases left between them. The length of the CDR3 is 13 residues. The CDR3 protein is CASSSTVNTEAFF. The CDR3 nucleotides read TGTGCCAGCAGCTCGACAGTTAACACTGAAGCTTTCTTT.